This TCR beta chain is from a study of HIV-infected patients and healthy controls (dated by TCRdb to 2014 to 2015). Regarding the research as a whole: CD4 counts were modestly but significantly increased in 14 of 16 patients after three months of therapy, but they remained below normal ranges. Patients lacked overall T-cell lymphocytopenia, and total CDR3 counts per chain did not differ significantly from controls. The question the study tested was whether immune perturbation and reconstitution could be captured by deep TCR repertoire sequencing of small blood samples from HIV patients. Viral load fell below detection in about 75% of the 16 patients by the second bleed and in all patients following a further year of therapy. CD8 counts showed no consistent shift during early therapy, whereas the CD4:CD8 ratio rose slightly. Study-level results and caveats: Size-matched repertoire data did not replicate the apparent post-therapy recovery of the Gini index in HIV-infected patients. During therapy, HIV-associated CDR3s significantly decreased in frequency, while CMV-associated CDR3s did not change significantly, though most became more frequent. In the samples, alpha-beta chain pairing was left undetermined. Healthy controls shared more CDR3s between individuals than HIV+ patients, by Jaccard index and by count of highly shared sequences. HLA typing of donors was not performed in the study. MAIT cell alpha-chain CDR3s were found at high frequency in healthy controls but were severely depleted in HIV+ repertoires. Mean usage differed significantly between HIV-infected patients and controls for eight alpha and eight beta V genes. A major limit on how widely the findings apply, in the view of the authors, was that only sixteen HIV-infected individuals were processed. Sequencing depth was restricted by the use of whole blood, which also prevented the dynamics of distinct T-cell subpopulations from being separated. Compared with untreated HIV+ repertoires, healthy control repertoires had roughly threefold more distinct CDR3s and a higher Shannon diversity. Oligoclonality may be reflected in the significantly higher mean Gini indices of HIV-infected repertoires compared with controls. Rare events from HIV-infected data received too much weight under size-matching, and comparisons were complicated by unequal numbers of distinct sequences between patients and controls. The study cohorts differed slightly in age and sex profile, but those differences did not account for the observed differences in diversity.

As concerns this clonotype: No antigen is known for it. No much larger clonotype is one base removed from it; base qualities were not supplied.

CDR1 and CDR2 (SGHAT, FQNNGV) derive from the germline V gene. There are 16 amino acids in the CDR3, from cysteine to phenylalanine inclusive. CDR3 DNA is the only sequence kept; it has 48 bases, read in frame from the first base. The germline V end is reduced by 2 bases and the J end by 4 bases; junction bases left unmatched: 3. Using SuperScript III with primers targeting the alpha and beta constant regions, 500 ng of RNA was reverse transcribed. Alpha and beta chain libraries were generated separately via chain-specific third strand synthesis with multiplexing indices. The protocol used a single primer pair to amplify all rearrangements within a chain, which avoided primer bias, and attached molecular barcodes to each cDNA molecule. T4 RNA Ligase 1 joined purified cDNA to a 5' RACE adapter that carried a random hexamer and the SP2 sequencing primer site. Second strand synthesis was primed from the SP2 site with Phusion polymerase, using slow temperature ramps to favor optimal annealing. Each molecule's 12-nucleotide barcode consisted of two random hexamer sequences, both added before amplification and joined together. A short first PCR added P5 and P7 adapter elements plus a second index, followed by a roughly 23-cycle amplification PCR with P5s and P7 primers. Libraries received about 30 PCR cycles in total, were quantified on a Qubit, sized on a Bioanalyzer, and diluted to approximately 3.7 nM. Normalized libraries were sequenced on an Illumina MiSeq with 2 x 250 paired-end kits. MinElute columns were the means by which the reverse transcription reactions were cleaned up, and the reactions were eluted into 10 ul Tris-Cl. The adapter ligations were run for around 25 hours at 16 degrees C, and AMPure XP beads at a 1:1 ratio were afterwards used to clean them. As for how the authors treated the data: A modified Decombinator processed the demultiplexed FASTQ files and output V, J, insert and barcode information. Any sequence that shared a barcode yet differed from the dominant sequence was discarded as an error, and the number of original cDNA molecules was estimated by counting barcodes clustered at Levenshtein distance 3. For downstream analyses, the R packages ineq, vegan, igraph and RCytoscape were used, along with IMGT nomenclature and CDR3 definitions. The authors computed V gene usage over distinct sequences and counted each TCR a single time to avoid skew from clonal expansion. Similarity networks connected unique CDR3 amino acid sequences within a donor whenever two sequences differed by a single Levenshtein edit. In the repertoires, a search was made for a compiled set of published HIV-specific CDR3s (roughly 100 alpha, several hundred beta) and CMV-specific CDR3s (approximately 13 alpha, 250 to 300 beta). Random subsampling to size-matched repertoires demonstrated that the decreased diversity in patients did not result from their lower sequence numbers. TCRdb reanalyzed the raw reads on its own, using fastp at Q25 for trimming and MiXCR for clone calling, and kept in-frame beta chains. Records with the same CDR3 protein are collapsed into one entry carrying the most frequent genes and DNA. These V and J calls rely on TCRdb rather than the paper's analysis. The sample yields some 11,000 distinct CDR3 sequences; less than 9.5% were counted once. Jointly, the top ten make up 23% of the sample.

Whole blood was used without fractionating the cells, so the repertoire represented all peripheral T cells without sorting. For RNA extraction, 2.5 to 3 ml of peripheral blood was drawn into Tempus tubes. HIV-infected adults not yet given antiretroviral therapy and scheduled to start treatment were recruited, and the first sixteen eligible patients underwent processing. Patients were deemed ineligible for enrollment if they had febrile or AIDS-related illness, tumors, hepatitis B or C coinfection, immunomodulatory therapy, recent vaccination or treatment interruptions. Residual genomic DNA was removed with the TURBO-DNase kit and globin mRNA was depleted with GLOBINclear. Pretreatment blood from HIV-infected patients was collected just before antiretroviral therapy was started.

The specimen was blood, collected before antiretroviral therapy. Recombination connected TRBV11-2 to TRBJ2-7; 15 junctional bases match TRBD2. This TCR came from an adult with HIV infection. The donor label of this sample is uncertain. For the CDR3, the sequence is CASSLFGTSGRYEQYF. The bases read TGTGCCAGCAGCTTATTCGGGACTAGCGGGAGGTACGAGCAGTACTTC.